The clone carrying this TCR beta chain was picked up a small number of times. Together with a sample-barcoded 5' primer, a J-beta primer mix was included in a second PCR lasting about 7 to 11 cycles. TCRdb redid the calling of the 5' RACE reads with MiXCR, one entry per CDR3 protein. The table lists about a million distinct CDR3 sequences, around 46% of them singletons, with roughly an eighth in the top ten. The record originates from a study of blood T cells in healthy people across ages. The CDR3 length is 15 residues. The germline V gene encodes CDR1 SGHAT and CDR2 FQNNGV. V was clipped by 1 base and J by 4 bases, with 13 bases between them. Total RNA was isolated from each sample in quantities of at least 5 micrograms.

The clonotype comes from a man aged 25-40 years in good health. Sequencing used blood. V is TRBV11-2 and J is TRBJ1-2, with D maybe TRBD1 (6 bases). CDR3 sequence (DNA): TGTGCCAGCAGCTTAGTGGGAGTAGGGGGCTATGGCTACACCTTC. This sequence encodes CASSLVGVGGYGYTF.